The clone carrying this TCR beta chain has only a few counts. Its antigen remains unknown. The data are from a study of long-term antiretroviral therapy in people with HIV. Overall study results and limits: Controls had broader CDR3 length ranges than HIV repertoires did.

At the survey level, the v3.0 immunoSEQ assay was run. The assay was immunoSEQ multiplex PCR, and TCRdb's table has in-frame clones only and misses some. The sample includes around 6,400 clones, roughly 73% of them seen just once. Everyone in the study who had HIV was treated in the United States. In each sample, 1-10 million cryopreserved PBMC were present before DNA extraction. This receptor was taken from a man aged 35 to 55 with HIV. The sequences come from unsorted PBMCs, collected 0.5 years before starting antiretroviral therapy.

This CDR3 is CASSPPSTNEKLFF. The CDR3 DNA follows: TGTGCCAGCAGTCCTCCTTCAACTAATGAAAAACTGTTTTTT. The chain couples TRBV7-9 to TRBJ1-4; D remains ambiguous. Between the trimmed V and J ends, which lost 6 bases and 0 bases, there was a span of 8 bases. The CDR3 runs to 14 residues. Per the germline V gene, CDR1 is SEHNR and CDR2 is FQNEAQ (reference sequence).